This is a list of T cell receptor beta chains from one sample in a study of technical replicates of blood from a handful of donors. The method was immunoSEQ multiplex PCR; TCRdb's version includes in-frame clones alone and lacks a portion of them. In the table there are some 80,000 clones, 95% to 97% of which are singletons. Input material: T cells isolated from PBMCs. Receptors originate from a human donor in good health. The CDR3 runs from the conserved cysteine through the conserved F or W. D genes are given only for firm matches. Size is stated for part of the rows, as once, few or many counts, or as a class when the clone is expanded.

j_gene,d_gene,abundance,v_gene,CDR3aa,CDR3nt
TRBJ2-4,-,once,TRBV5-1,CASSHSTGLGKNIQYF,TGCGCCAGCAGCCACTCCACAGGGTTGGGCAAAAACATTCAGTACTTC
TRBJ2-7,-,-,TRBV6-5,CASSLRFGYEQYF,-
TRBJ2-7,-,-,TRBV28,CASSPGSLSRYEQYF,TGTGCCAGCAGCCCCGGGTCCCTAAGTCGTTACGAGCAGTACTTC
TRBJ1-3,-,-,TRBV5-8,CASSTPRGVGNTIYF,TGTGCCAGCAGCACCCCCAGGGGCGTGGGAAACACCATATATTTT
TRBJ1-2,-,-,TRBV4-1,CASSQETANYGYTF,TGCGCCAGCAGCCAGGAGACAGCCAACTATGGCTACACCTTC
TRBJ1-1,-,-,TRBV14,CASSQDLDTEAFF,TGTGCCAGCAGCCAAGATCTCGACACTGAAGCTTTCTTT
TRBJ2-2,TRBD2,-,TRBV11-2,CASSLAGGPYTGELFF,TGTGCCAGCAGCTTAGCGGGAGGGCCTTATACCGGGGAGCTGTTTTTT
TRBJ2-4,-,-,TRBV5-6,CASSFKRVIGVGKNIQYF,TGTGCCAGCAGCTTTAAGCGGGTGATCGGCGTGGGCAAAAACATTCAGTACTTC
TRBJ2-3,-,-,TRBV9,CASSVDITDTQYF,TGTGCCAGCAGCGTAGATATCACAGATACGCAGTATTTT
TRBJ1-3,-,-,TRBV30,CAWSKSSGNTIYF,TGTGCCTGGAGCAAGAGCTCTGGAAACACCATATATTTT
TRBJ1-1,TRBD1,-,TRBV27,CASSLQDRGTEAFF,TGTGCCAGCAGTTTACAGGACAGGGGCACTGAAGCTTTCTTT
TRBJ2-7,TRBD2,-,TRBV6-5,CASRGLAGGYYEQYF,TGTGCCAGCAGGGGACTAGCGGGAGGTTACTACGAGCAGTACTTC
TRBJ1-2,TRBD1,once,TRBV29-1,CSVADGTGGYTF,TGCAGCGTTGCAGATGGGACAGGGGGCTACACCTTC
TRBJ1-4,-,-,TRBV15,CATSPGGLVEKLFF,TGTGCCACCAGTCCCGGGGGTTTGGTTGAAAAACTGTTTTTT
TRBJ2-3,-,-,TRBV9,CASSVVVTTDTQYF,TGTGCCAGCAGCGTAGTGGTGACTACAGATACGCAGTATTTT
TRBJ1-5,TRBD1,-,TRBV5-5,CASSTGGISNQPQHF,TGTGCCAGCAGCACAGGGGGAATAAGCAATCAGCCCCAGCATTTT
TRBJ1-5,-,-,TRBV18,CASSPSGTGIGQPQHF,TGTGCCAGCTCACCTTCCGGGACTGGGATCGGTCAGCCCCAGCATTTT
TRBJ1-2,TRBD1,-,TRBV11-1,CASSFGQAYGYTF,TGTGCCAGCAGCTTTGGACAGGCTTATGGCTACACCTTC
TRBJ2-7,-,once,TRBV5-1,CASSLGQLYEQYF,TGCGCCAGCAGCTTGGGACAGCTCTACGAGCAGTACTTC
TRBJ2-6,TRBD1,-,TRBV10-2,CASHTGAGANVLTF,TGCGCCAGCCATACAGGGGCCGGGGCCAACGTCCTGACTTTC
TRBJ2-2,TRBD1,-,TRBV6-5,CASSPTGTGAGELFF,TGTGCCAGCAGTCCCACCGGGACAGGGGCCGGGGAGCTGTTTTTT
TRBJ2-1,-,-,TRBV4-1,CASSQARGPTYNEQFF,TGCGCCAGCAGCCAAGCCAGGGGTCCTACTTACAATGAGCAGTTCTTC
TRBJ2-5,TRBD2,-,TRBV27,CASSPNWLAGPETQYF,TGTGCCAGCAGTCCGAACTGGCTAGCGGGCCCAGAGACCCAGTACTTC